The T cell receptor beta chain described here comes from a study of Graves' ophthalmopathy and Graves' hyperthyroidism. The CDR3 contains 15 residues. CDR1 is LNHDA and CDR2 is SQIVND in the germline V gene (reference sequence). Germline trimming cut 3 bases from V and 9 bases from J; bases unmatched to any gene: 10. The authors amplified TCR beta CDR3 regions, and they did so from RNA transcripts for repertoire sequencing. Scientists carried out first-round RT-PCR using HTBI primers and then a second-round multiplex PCR. One entry per CDR3 protein results from TCRdb running MiXCR on the multiplex PCR reads. The table shows 740,000 or so distinct CDR3 sequences, with around 40% occurring only once.

The clonotype was recovered from an adult man with Graves' ophthalmopathy. Sequencing input: peripheral blood. The V gene is TRBV19, the J gene TRBJ1-5; 8 bases line up with TRBD1. CDR3 loop: CASSISRGQFRPQHF. The DNA for the CDR3 is TGTGCCAGTAGTATTAGCAGGGGGCAATTTCGGCCCCAGCATTTT.